Following are 9 T cell receptor beta chains from one sample sequenced in a study of CD8 T cells in ankylosing spondylitis. MiXCR, applied by TCRdb to the 5' RACE reads, yields one record per CDR3 protein. This table has 650,000 to 800,000 distinct CDR3 sequences, roughly 19% appearing once. Whole-study results and caveats: What seemed typical of ankylosing spondylitis blood was a TCR beta motif built from eight highly homologous variants.

These receptors lack a known antigen. Sequenced input: blood, either unsorted or a sorted T cell fraction (not recorded which). These TCRs come from a male donor with ankylosing spondylitis.

This chain links TRBV20-1 with TRBJ2-7, with a possible D match to TRBD1 (5 bases). The V gene's germline CDR1 is DFQATT and CDR2 SNEGSKA (reference sequence). The V end was cut by 5 bases, the J end by 2 bases, with 13 bases between. CDR3 length: 13 residues. CDR3 region: CSAFSAGTYEQYF. CDR3 coding DNA: TGCAGTGCTTTTAGTGCAGGGACCTACGAGCAGTACTTC.

This clonotype was seen a few times. The chain has TRBV7-9 and TRBJ2-7, with D uncertain. This CDR3 spans 15 amino acids. Trimming left V 0 bases short and J 2 bases short, with 11 bases between. Germline assignment: CDR1 SEHNR and CDR2 FQNEAQ (reference sequence). The CDR3 spells CASSLAPSGPYEQYF. The CDR3 nucleotides are TGTGCCAGCAGCTTAGCTCCTTCCGGACCCTACGAGCAGTACTTC.

The chain combines TRBV30 with TRBJ1-5; D is uncertain. Germline assignment: CDR1 GTSNPN and CDR2 SVGIG (reference sequence). V lost 0 bases and J 0 bases, leaving 3 bases between the germline ends. This CDR3 is 13 amino acids long. CDR3 DNA: TGTGCCTGGAGTGTGGATAGCAATCAGCCCCAGCATTTT. It specifies CAWSVDSNQPQHF.

This clonotype was seen only a few times. The rearrangement joins TRBV6-2 or TRBV6-3 to TRBJ1-2, with D uncertain. V lost 5 bases and J lost 6, with 13 bases in between. Per the germline V gene, CDR1 is MNHEY and CDR2 is SVGEGT. This CDR3 contains 13 residues. CDR3 residues: CASSVTPEDGYTF. CDR3 coding DNA: TGTGCCAGCAGTGTTACTCCAGAGGATGGCTACACCTTC.

In this sample, this clonotype turned up a few times. The chain joins TRBV3-1 to TRBJ2-3; D assignment may be TRBD1 or TRBD2 (5 bases each). Germline values: CDR1 LGHDT, CDR2 YNNKEL (reference sequence). This CDR3 region has 17 residues. The V end was cut by 3 bases, the J end by 2 bases, with 18 bases between. DNA for the CDR3: TGTGCCAGCAGCCAGTACCTGAGGGGTTGGGACACAGATACGCAGTATTTT. Protein sequence: CASSQYLRGWDTDTQYF.

This clonotype was recorded a few times. CDR3 sequence: CASSVGPGTITGELFF. The CDR3 coding sequence is TGTGCCAGCAGCGTAGGCCCCGGGACAATTACCGGGGAGCTGTTTTTT. V and J are TRBV7-2 and TRBJ2-2, with a possible D match to TRBD1 (6 bases). This CDR3 has 16 residues. Germline loops: CDR1 SGHTA, CDR2 FQGNSA. Trimming removed 5 bases from V and 5 bases from J, with 18 bases in between. Variable domain in full (rest from reference TRBV7-2 and TRBJ2-2): GAGVSQSPSNKVTEKGKDVELRCDPISGHTALYWYRQSLGQGLEFLIYFQGNSAPDKSGLPSDRFSAERTGGSVSTLTIQRTQQEDSAVYLCASSVGPGTITGELFFGEGSRLTVL.

This clonotype has ten or more counts. This chain uses TRBV10-3 with TRBJ2-3; D possibly corresponds to TRBD2 (5 bases). Germline lookup yields CDR1 ENHRY and CDR2 SYGVKD. CDR3 length equals 15 residues. The germline V and J ends were trimmed by 6 bases and 2 bases, with 15 bases remaining between them. CDR3 sequence: CAISWTGILTDTQYF. The CDR3 bases are TGTGCCATCAGCTGGACCGGGATCCTCACAGATACGCAGTATTTT.

This clonotype was picked up a small number of times. This chain links TRBV29-1 with TRBJ2-5; D unresolved. Germline V lookup: CDR1 SQVTM, CDR2 ANQGSEA. The CDR3 length is 12 residues. Trimming removed 6 bases from V and 7 bases from J, with 15 bases in between. Here the CDR3 reads CSVGSTVGTQYF. The CDR3 DNA follows: TGCAGCGTGGGTTCCACAGTGGGGACCCAGTACTTC.

The CDR3 reads CSAREGAKNIQYF. In DNA form, the CDR3 reads TGCAGTGCGCGGGAGGGAGCCAAAAACATTCAGTACTTC. The chain joins TRBV20-1 to TRBJ2-4, with TRBD2 matching 9 bases. The trim removed 6 bases at V and 0 bases at J, leaving 0 bases unmatched. CDR3 length: 13 amino acids. The germline V gene encodes CDR1 DFQATT and CDR2 SNEGSKA (reference sequence).